The next 17 T cell receptor beta chains were all read from a single sample in a study of blood T cell repertoires in COVID-19. Sequencing used immunoSEQ multiplex PCR; TCRdb keeps in-frame clones, though not all of them. The repertoire includes roughly 360,000 clones, around 84% of them detected once, and 1.1% sits in the top ten. The sequenced material came from peripheral blood. These receptor sequences come from a human donor with acute or convalescent COVID-19. The donor label of this sample is uncertain.

This clone was seen only a few times. J is TRBJ1-2 and V is TRBV6-5, with D uncertain. The CDR3 contains 14 residues. CDR1 is MNHEY and CDR2 is SVGAGI in the germline V gene. Trimming removed 0 bases from V and 7 bases from J, with 12 bases in between. The CDR3 protein is CASSYSPETGGYTF. The CDR3 DNA reads as TGTGCCAGCAGTTACTCCCCAGAAACGGGTGGCTACACCTTC.

The genes are TRBV7-9 and TRBJ1-1; D is ambiguous. CDR3 size: 11 residues. Germline V gene sequence: CDR1 SEHNR, CDR2 FQNEAQ (reference sequence). V was trimmed by 5 bases and J by 5 bases, leaving 6 bases between them. The CDR3 coding sequence is TGTGCCAGCAGCGGCTGGACTGAAGCTTTCTTT. Its translation is CASSGWTEAFF. The full variable domain, rest sourced from reference TRBV7-9 and TRBJ1-1, is DTGVSQNPRHKITKRGQNVTFRCDPISEHNRLYWYRQTLGQGPEFLTYFQNEAQLEKSRLLSDRFSAERPKGSFSTLEIQRTEQGDSAMYLCASSGWTEAFFGQGTRLTVV.

This clone has just a few counts. This chain uses TRBV5-1 with TRBJ1-4; D call uncertain. The CDR3 length is 15 residues. Trimming pared 4 bases from V and 2 bases from J, leaving 12 bases between. Germline assignment: CDR1 SGHRS and CDR2 YFSETQ. The CDR3 here is CASSMGRGTNEKLFF. In DNA, the CDR3 is TGCGCCAGCAGCATGGGTCGCGGGACTAATGAAAAACTGTTTTTT.

The rearrangement uses TRBV5-1 and TRBJ1-3; TRBD1 matches 10 bases. V lost 4 bases to trimming and J lost 1 base; unmatched junction nucleotides: 11. The germline CDR1 and CDR2 sequences are SGHRS and YFSETQ. The CDR3 has 18 residues. The CDR3 sequence is CASSPKTGTGASGNTIYF. The CDR3 DNA reads TGCGCCAGCAGCCCAAAGACCGGGACAGGGGCGTCTGGAAACACCATATATTTT.

V and J are TRBV7-9 and TRBJ2-7, with 7 positions matching TRBD2. Losses at the gene ends were 1 base for V and 6 bases for J; bases not matched to a gene: 6. In germline, CDR1 is SEHNR, CDR2 FQNEAQ (reference sequence). There are 14 residues in the CDR3. The DNA of the CDR3 is TGTGCCAGCAGCTTAGTGGAGGGAGGGGTCGAGCAGTACTTC. Amino acid sequence: CASSLVEGGVEQYF.

The CDR3, as DNA: TGTGCCAGCAGCCTAAGTGGGGCAATTTCACCCCTCCACTTT. As protein: CASSLSGAISPLHF. The chain combines TRBV3-1 (or the pseudogene TRBV3-2) with TRBJ1-6, with D perhaps matching TRBD1 (5 bases). The germline CDR1 and CDR2 sequences are LGHDT and YNNKEL (reference sequence). V was trimmed by 4 bases and J by 9 bases, leaving 13 bases between them. The CDR3 has 14 amino acids.

This chain uses TRBV25-1 with TRBJ1-5, with D possibly TRBD1 on 5 matching bases. Germline V gene sequence: CDR1 MGHDK, CDR2 SYGVNS. V dropped 5 bases and J dropped 3 bases, with 11 bases sitting between them. The CDR3 is 14 residues long. CDR3 sequence: CASSPTGPNQPQHF. The DNA of the CDR3 is TGTGCCAGCAGTCCTACAGGACCCAATCAGCCCCAGCATTTT.

This chain uses TRBV6-6 with TRBJ1-2, with D possibly being TRBD1 (6 bases). Trimming removed 11 bases from V and 7 bases from J, with 23 bases in between. This CDR3 region has 14 residues. Per germline, CDR1 MNHNY and CDR2 SVGAGI (reference sequence). CDR3 in amino acids: CASGGGGSQAGYTF. CDR3 nucleotides: TGTGCCTCCGGCGGGGGGGGCAGTCAAGCTGGCTACACCTTC.

This clone was seen only once. In nucleotides, the CDR3 is TGTGCCAGCAGCTTAGTTAGTTGGGGACTAGCGGGTCTTTCGAGGAAGCAGTACTTC. Translating gives CASSLVSWGLAGLSRKQYF. The V call is TRBV7-2, the J call TRBJ2-7; TRBD2 matches 12 bases. The germline CDR1 and CDR2 sequences are SGHTA and FQGNSA. V shed 1 base, J shed 8 bases, and the junction held 18 bases outside the gene matches. The CDR3 runs 19 residues.

The chain uses TRBV15 and TRBJ1-4, with unresolved D. V lost 0 bases to trimming and J lost 8 bases, with 13 bases between them. From germline, CDR1 is LNHNV and CDR2 YYDKDF (reference sequence). This CDR3 is built from 15 residues. The CDR3 spells CATSRDQGRTEKLFF. The CDR3 coding sequence is TGTGCCACCAGCAGAGATCAAGGGAGAACCGAAAAACTGTTTTTT.

V gene TRBV7-2 combines with J gene TRBJ2-3, with D maybe TRBD1 (6 bases). CDR3 length: 16 amino acids. Between the trimmed V and J ends, which lost 1 base and 0 bases, there was a span of 11 bases. CDR1 and CDR2 (germline): SGHTA, FQGNSA. CDR3: CASSLVPGQSTDTQYF. The CDR3 nucleotides are TGTGCCAGCAGCTTAGTCCCCGGACAGAGCACAGATACGCAGTATTTT.

This chain joins TRBV24-1 and TRBJ1-4; perhaps TRBD1 as D (6 bases). V shed 4 bases and J shed 2 bases, with 10 bases lying between them. The CDR3 has 15 amino acids. Germline CDR1 reads KGHDR; CDR2 reads SFDVKD. The CDR3 coding sequence is TGTGCCACCAGTGAAGGAAGGGGGACTAATGAAAAACTGTTTTTT. The encoded protein is CATSEGRGTNEKLFF.

The chain uses TRBV19 and TRBJ2-3, with D tentatively TRBD2 (6 bases). Trimming left V 6 bases short and J 4 bases short, with 20 bases between. Germline CDR1 and CDR2: LNHDA and SQIVND (reference sequence). The CDR3 is 16 amino acids. CDR3 region: CASSRWGGLAADTQYF. The CDR3, as DNA: TGTGCCAGTAGCCGGTGGGGAGGATTGGCCGCAGATACGCAGTATTTT. Variable domain in full (rest from reference TRBV19 and TRBJ2-3): DGGITQSPKYLFRKEGQNVTLSCEQNLNHDAMYWYRQDPGQGLRLIYYSQIVNDFQKGDIAEGYSVSREKKESFPLTVTSAQKNPTAFYLCASSRWGGLAADTQYFGPGTRLTVL.

The V and J genes are TRBV30 and TRBJ1-1; 9 bases agree with TRBD1. Trimming removed 3 bases from V and 4 bases from J; junction bases left unmatched: 3. CDR1 and CDR2 (germline): GTSNPN, SVGIG (reference sequence). CDR3 length equals 13 residues. CDR3 nucleotides: TGTGCCTGGAGACAGGGGGCGCGCACTGAAGCTTTCTTT. As protein: CAWRQGARTEAFF.

The rearrangement uses TRBV5-8 and TRBJ1-4; no reliable D call. The CDR3 spans 16 residues. The V gene's germline CDR1 is SGHTS and CDR2 YDEGEE. V lost 0 bases, J lost 0 bases, and 9 bases lay in between. CDR3 sequence: CASSLGRVSTNEKLFF. The DNA of the CDR3 is TGTGCCAGCAGCTTGGGCCGGGTATCAACTAATGAAAAACTGTTTTTT.

The V call is TRBV11-2, the J call TRBJ1-6; no clear D gene. CDR1 and CDR2 (germline): SGHAT, FQNNGV. Trimming took 3 bases from V and 10 from J, leaving 7 bases between them. The CDR3 is 12 amino acids. CDR3 DNA: TGTGCCAGCAGCTTTGCCGGGTCACCCCTCCACTTT. This codes for CASSFAGSPLHF.

This clone was seen only a few times. The genes are TRBV18 and TRBJ1-1; 7 bases align to TRBD1. This CDR3 has 15 residues. Germline-derived CDR1 and CDR2 are KGHSH and LQKENI. The J segment lost 0 bases and the V segment lost 4 bases, leaving 5 bases of the junction unmatched. CDR3 region: CASSRRTGLNTEAFF. CDR3 DNA: TGTGCCAGCTCACGGAGGACAGGCCTGAACACTGAAGCTTTCTTT. Variable domain in full (rest from reference TRBV18 and TRBJ1-1): NAGVMQNPRHLVRRRGQEARLRCSPMKGHSHVYWYRQLPEEGLKFMVYLQKENIIDESGMPKERFSAEFPKEGPSILRIQQVVRGDSAAYFCASSRRTGLNTEAFFGQGTRLTVV.